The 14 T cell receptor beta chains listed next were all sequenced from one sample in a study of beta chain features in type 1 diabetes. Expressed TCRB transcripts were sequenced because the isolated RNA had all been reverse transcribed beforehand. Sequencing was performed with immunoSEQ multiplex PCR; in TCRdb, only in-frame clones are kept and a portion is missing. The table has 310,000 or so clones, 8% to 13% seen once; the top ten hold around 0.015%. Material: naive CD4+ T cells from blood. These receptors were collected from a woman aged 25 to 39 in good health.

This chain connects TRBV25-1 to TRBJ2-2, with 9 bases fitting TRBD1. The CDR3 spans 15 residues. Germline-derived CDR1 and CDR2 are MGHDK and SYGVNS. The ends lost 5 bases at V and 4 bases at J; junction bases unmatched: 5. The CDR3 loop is CASSRQGDFTGELFF. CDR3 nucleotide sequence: TGTGCCAGCAGTCGACAGGGGGACTTCACCGGGGAGCTGTTTTTT. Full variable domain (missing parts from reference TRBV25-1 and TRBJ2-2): EADIYQTPRYLVIGTGKKITLECSQTMGHDKMYWYQQDPGMELHLIHYSYGVNSTEKGDLSSESTVSRIRTEHFPLTLESARPSHTSQYLCASSRQGDFTGELFFGEGSRLTVL.

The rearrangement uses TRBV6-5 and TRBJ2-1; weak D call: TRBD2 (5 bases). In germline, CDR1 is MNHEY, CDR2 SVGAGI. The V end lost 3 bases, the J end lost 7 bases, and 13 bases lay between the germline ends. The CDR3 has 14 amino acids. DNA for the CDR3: TGTGCCAGCAGTTATGCGGGCAGCCCTAATGAGCAGTTCTTC. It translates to CASSYAGSPNEQFF.

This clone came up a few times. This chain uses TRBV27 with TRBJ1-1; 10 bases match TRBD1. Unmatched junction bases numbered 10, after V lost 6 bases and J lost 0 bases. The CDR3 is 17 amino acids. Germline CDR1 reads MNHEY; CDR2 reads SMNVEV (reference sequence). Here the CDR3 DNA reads TGTGCCAGCAGGCAAGGATTGGGACAGGGGCTGAACACTGAAGCTTTCTTT. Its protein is CASRQGLGQGLNTEAFF.

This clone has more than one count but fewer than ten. The CDR3 is CSGAPPSAQETQYF. The CDR3 DNA reads TGCAGCGGGGCCCCGCCTAGCGCACAAGAGACCCAGTACTTC. This rearrangement joins TRBV29-1 to TRBJ2-5, with D possibly matching TRBD2 (6 bases). The V and J ends lost 7 bases and 2 bases respectively, with 17 bases between them. Germline lookup yields CDR1 SQVTM and CDR2 ANQGSEA. The CDR3 runs to 14 residues.

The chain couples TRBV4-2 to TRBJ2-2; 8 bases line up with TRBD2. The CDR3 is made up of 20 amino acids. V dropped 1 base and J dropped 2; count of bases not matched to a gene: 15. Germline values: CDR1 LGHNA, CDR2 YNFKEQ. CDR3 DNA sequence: TGTGCCAGCAGCCAAGGGGGATGGACGGGAGGGCCGTATAACACCGGGGAGCTGTTTTTT. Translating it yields CASSQGGWTGGPYNTGELFF.

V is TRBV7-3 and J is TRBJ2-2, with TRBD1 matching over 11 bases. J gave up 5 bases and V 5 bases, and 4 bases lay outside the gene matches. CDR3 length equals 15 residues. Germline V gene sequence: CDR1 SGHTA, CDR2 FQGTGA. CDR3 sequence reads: CASSPGTGGTGELFF. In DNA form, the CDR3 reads TGTGCCAGCAGCCCCGGGACAGGGGGAACCGGGGAGCTGTTTTTT.

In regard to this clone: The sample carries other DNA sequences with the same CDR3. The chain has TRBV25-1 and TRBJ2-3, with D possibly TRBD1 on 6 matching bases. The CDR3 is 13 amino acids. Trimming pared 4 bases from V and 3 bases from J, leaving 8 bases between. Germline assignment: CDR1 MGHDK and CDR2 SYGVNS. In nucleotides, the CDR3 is TGTGCCAGCAGTGTAACAGGGACAGATACGCAGTATTTT. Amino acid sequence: CASSVTGTDTQYF.

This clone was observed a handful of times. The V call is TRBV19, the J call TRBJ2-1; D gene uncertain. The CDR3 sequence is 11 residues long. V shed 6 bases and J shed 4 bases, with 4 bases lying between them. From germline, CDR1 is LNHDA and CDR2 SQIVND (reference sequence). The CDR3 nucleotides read TGTGCCAGTAGCAGGTACAATGAGCAGTTCTTC. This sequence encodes CASSRYNEQFF.

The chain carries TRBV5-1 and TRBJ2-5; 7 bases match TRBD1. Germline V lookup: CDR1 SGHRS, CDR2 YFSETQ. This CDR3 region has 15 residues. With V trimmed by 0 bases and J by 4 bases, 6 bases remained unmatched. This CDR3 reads CASSLGDRVVETQYF. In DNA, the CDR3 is TGCGCCAGCAGCTTGGGAGACAGGGTGGTAGAGACCCAGTACTTC. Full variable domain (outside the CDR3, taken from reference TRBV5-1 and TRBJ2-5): KAGVTQTPRYLIKTRGQQVTLSCSPISGHRSVSWYQQTPGQGLQFLFEYFSETQRNKGNFPGRFSGRQFSNSRSEMNVSTLELGDSALYLCASSLGDRVVETQYFGPGTRLLVL.

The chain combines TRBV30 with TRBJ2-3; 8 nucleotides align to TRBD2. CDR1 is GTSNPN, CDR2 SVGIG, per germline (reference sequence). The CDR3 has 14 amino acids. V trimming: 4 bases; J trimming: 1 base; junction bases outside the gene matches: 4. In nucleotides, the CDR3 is TGTGCCTGGATCTCAGCGGGGGGCACAGATACGCAGTATTTT. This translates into CAWISAGGTDTQYF. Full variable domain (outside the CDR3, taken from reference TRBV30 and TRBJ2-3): SQTIHQWPATLVQPVGSPLSLECTVEGTSNPNLYWYRQAAGRGLQLLFYSVGIGQISSEVPQNLSASRPQDRQFILSSKKLLLSDSGFYLCAWISAGGTDTQYFGPGTRLTVL.

The CDR3 DNA follows: TGCGCCAGCAGTGACAGGGGTACAACTAATGAAAAACTGTTTTTT. This sequence encodes CASSDRGTTNEKLFF. This rearrangement joins TRBV5-1 to TRBJ1-4; TRBD1 matches 8 bases. The trim removed 5 bases at V and 0 bases at J, leaving 3 bases unmatched. The germline V gene has CDR1 SGHRS and CDR2 YFSETQ. CDR3 size: 15 residues.

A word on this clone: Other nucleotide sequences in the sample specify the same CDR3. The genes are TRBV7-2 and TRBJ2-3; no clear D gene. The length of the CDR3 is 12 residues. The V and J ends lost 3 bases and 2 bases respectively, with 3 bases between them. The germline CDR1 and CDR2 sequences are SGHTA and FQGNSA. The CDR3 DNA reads TGTGCCAGCAGCTTTTACACAGATACGCAGTATTTT. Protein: CASSFYTDTQYF.

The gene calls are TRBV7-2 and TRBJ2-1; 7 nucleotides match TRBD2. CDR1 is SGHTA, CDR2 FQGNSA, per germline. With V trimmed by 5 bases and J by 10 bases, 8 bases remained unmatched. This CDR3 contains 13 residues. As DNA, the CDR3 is TGTGCCAGCAGCGTCCTACTAGCGAGAGAGCAGTTCTTC. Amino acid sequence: CASSVLLAREQFF.

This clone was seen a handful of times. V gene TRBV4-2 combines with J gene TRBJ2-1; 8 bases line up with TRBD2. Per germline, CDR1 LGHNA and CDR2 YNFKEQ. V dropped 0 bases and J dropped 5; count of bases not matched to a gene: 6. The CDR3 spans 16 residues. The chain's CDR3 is CASSQETGGPNNEQFF. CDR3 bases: TGTGCCAGCAGCCAAGAAACGGGAGGGCCCAACAATGAGCAGTTCTTC.